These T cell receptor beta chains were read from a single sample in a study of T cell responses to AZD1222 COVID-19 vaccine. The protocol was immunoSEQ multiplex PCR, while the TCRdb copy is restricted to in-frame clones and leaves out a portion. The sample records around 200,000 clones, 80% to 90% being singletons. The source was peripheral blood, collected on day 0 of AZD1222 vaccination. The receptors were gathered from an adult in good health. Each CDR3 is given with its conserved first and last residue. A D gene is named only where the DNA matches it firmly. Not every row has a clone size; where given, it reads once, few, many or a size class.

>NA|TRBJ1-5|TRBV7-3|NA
TGTGCCAGCAGCTTCGGACCAAATCAGCCCCAGCATTTT
CASSFGPNQPQHF
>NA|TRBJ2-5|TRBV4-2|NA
TGTGCCAGCAGCCAAGATCGACAGACCCAGTACTTC
CASSQDRQTQYF
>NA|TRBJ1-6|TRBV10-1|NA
TGCGCCAGCAGTGGTCAGAATTCACCCCTCCACTTT
CASSGQNSPLHF
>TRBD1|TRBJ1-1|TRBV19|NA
TGTGCCAGTAGTATCATGCCGACAGGGGTCACTGAAGCTTTCTTT
CASSIMPTGVTEAFF
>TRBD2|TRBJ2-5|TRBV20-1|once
TGCAGTGCTAGTCTTCGGCCAGGCGCGGGACTAGCGTTGGAGACCCAGTACTTC
CSASLRPGAGLALETQYF
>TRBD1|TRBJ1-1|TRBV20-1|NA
TGCAGCCACTCAGGGGGAATGGAAGCTTTCTTT
CSHSGGMEAFF
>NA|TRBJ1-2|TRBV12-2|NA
TGTGCAAGTCGCTTAGAGGGGGTAACGTCCCACCACTTCTATGGCTACACCTTC
CASRLEGVTSHHFYGYTF
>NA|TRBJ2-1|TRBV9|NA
TGTGCCAGCAGCCCCTTGGACAGAAACTACAATGAGCAGTTCTTC
CASSPLDRNYNEQFF
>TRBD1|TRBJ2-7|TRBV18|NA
TGTGCCAGCTCACCAGGGACAGGGAGTTCCGAGCAGTACTTC
CASSPGTGSSEQYF
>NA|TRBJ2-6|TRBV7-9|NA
TGTGCCTCACGAGGGTCTGGGGCCAACGTCCTGACTTTC
CASRGSGANVLTF
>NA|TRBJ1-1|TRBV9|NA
TGTGCCAGCAGCGAGGCAGGGATGGACACTGAAGCTTTCTTT
CASSEAGMDTEAFF
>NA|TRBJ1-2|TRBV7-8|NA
TGTGCCAGCAGCGTCAGGGACTCGACCTATGGCTACACCTTC
CASSVRDSTYGYTF
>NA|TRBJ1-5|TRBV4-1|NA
TGCGCCAGCAGCCAGGGGGGTTTCGGCAATCAGCCCCAGCATTTT
CASSQGGFGNQPQHF
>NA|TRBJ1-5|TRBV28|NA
TGTGCCAGCAGTTTACAACAGTCCTTCGAGCCCCAGCATTTT
CASSLQQSFEPQHF
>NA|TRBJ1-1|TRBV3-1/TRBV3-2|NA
TGTGCCAGCAGCTTACAGAGGACTGAAGCTTTCTTT
CASSLQRTEAFF
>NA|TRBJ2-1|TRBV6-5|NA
TGTGCCAGCAGTTACTCGCCGGGTAGTTCCTACAATGAGCAGTTCTTC
CASSYSPGSSYNEQFF
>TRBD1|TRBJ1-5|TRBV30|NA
TGTGCCTGGAGGGCAGGGGGATCCATAAATAGCAATCAGCCCCAGCATTTT
CAWRAGGSINSNQPQHF
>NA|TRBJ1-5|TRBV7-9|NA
TGTGCCAGCAGCTTGGGGGGGCGGCCCCAGCATTTT
CASSLGGRPQHF
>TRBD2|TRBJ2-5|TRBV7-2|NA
TGTGCCAGCAGCTTAGGTGCGGGAGCGCAAGAGACCCAGTACTTC
CASSLGAGAQETQYF
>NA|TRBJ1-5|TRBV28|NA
TGTGCCAGCAGCTTGGCGGATCAGCCCCAGCATTTT
CASSLADQPQHF
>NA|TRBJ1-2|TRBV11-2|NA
TGTGCCAGCAGCTCAATACGGGGGGGTATCGATGGCTACACCTTC
CASSSIRGGIDGYTF
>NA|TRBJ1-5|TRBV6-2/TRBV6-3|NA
TGTGCCAGCAGTTACTCGCAGCAGCAGCCCCAGCATTTT
CASSYSQQQPQHF
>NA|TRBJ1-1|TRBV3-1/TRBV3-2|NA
TGTGCCAGCAGCTGGGCGGGATCGAGGGACACTGAAGCTTTCTTT
CASSWAGSRDTEAFF
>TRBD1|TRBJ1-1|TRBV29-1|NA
TGCAGCGGGTCCCCGACAGGGGCAGGGACTGAAGCTTTCTTT
CSGSPTGAGTEAFF
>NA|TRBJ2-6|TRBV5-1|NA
TGCGCCAGCAGCTTGGATGGGAACTCTGGGGCCAACGTCCTGACTTTC
CASSLDGNSGANVLTF
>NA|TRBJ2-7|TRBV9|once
TGTGCCAGCAGCGTAGGGGACTTTTCCTACGAGCAGTACTTC
CASSVGDFSYEQYF
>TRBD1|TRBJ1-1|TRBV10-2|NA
TGCGCCAGCTGTGAGACGGCAGGGGGTGAAGCTTTCTTT
CASCETAGGEAFF
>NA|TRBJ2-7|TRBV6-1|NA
TGTGCCAGCAGTGATCCCCCGAACAGCTACGAGCAGTACTTC
CASSDPPNSYEQYF
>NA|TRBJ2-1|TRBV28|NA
TGTGCCAGCAGTCCACAGCGGTACCCGAGCTCCTACAATGAGCAGTTCTTC
CASSPQRYPSSYNEQFF
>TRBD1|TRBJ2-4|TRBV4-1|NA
TGCGCCAGCAGCCAACTACAGGGGACCAAAAACATTCAGTACTTC
CASSQLQGTKNIQYF
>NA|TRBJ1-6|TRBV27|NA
TGTGCCAGCAGTCTCTCGGGACCCACTCAGTCACCCCTCCACTTT
CASSLSGPTQSPLHF
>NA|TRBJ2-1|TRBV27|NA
TGTGCCACCCAGAGGCGTAGCGGAGGGGTGTCCTACAATGAGCAGTTCTTC
CATQRRSGGVSYNEQFF
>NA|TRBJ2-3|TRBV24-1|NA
TGTGCCACCAGTATTCAGGGTGGAGATACGCAGTATTTT
CATSIQGGDTQYF
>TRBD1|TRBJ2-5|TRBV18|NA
TGTGCCAGCGCACGGCCGGGACAGGGATGGCAAGAGACCCAGTACTTC
CASARPGQGWQETQYF
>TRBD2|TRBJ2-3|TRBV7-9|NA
TGTGCCAGCAGCCCGGGGGGGCACAGGGCGGGCACAGATACGCAGTATTTT
CASSPGGHRAGTDTQYF
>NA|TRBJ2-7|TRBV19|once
TGTGCCAGTAGTATAGATCGAGGGTTCGAGCAGTACTTC
CASSIDRGFEQYF
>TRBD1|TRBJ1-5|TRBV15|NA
TGTGCCACCAGCAGAGTCTTAACTCGCGACAGGGCTAATCAGCCCCAGCATTTT
CATSRVLTRDRANQPQHF
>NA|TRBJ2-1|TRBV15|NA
TGTGCCACCGCTCGAGCGGCGGACAATGAGCAGTTCTTC
CATARAADNEQFF
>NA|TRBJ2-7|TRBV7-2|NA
TGTGCCAGCAGCTCCCTGCTTTACGAGCAGTACTTC
CASSSLLYEQYF
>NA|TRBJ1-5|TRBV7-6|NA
TGTGCCAGCAGCTTAGCCTCCTCTGGGCAGGGGAGCAATCAGCCCCAGCATTTT
CASSLASSGQGSNQPQHF
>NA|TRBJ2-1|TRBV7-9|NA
TGTGCCAGCAGCTTACGTCCGGATAGCTCCTACAATGAGCAGTTCTTC
CASSLRPDSSYNEQFF
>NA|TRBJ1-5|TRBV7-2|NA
TGTGCCAGCAGCCTAATAGGATCGGGGAATCAGCCCCAGCATTTT
CASSLIGSGNQPQHF
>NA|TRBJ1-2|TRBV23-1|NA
TGCGCCAGCAGTCAATCCAGGGAGGGTGATAACTATGGCTACACCTTC
CASSQSREGDNYGYTF
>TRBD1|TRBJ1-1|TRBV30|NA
TGTGCCTGGTCACTGACAGGGATGAACACTGAAGCTTTCTTT
CAWSLTGMNTEAFF
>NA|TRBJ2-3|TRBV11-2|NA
TGTGCCAGCAGTCAGGCACCCTCTTCCACAGATACGCAGTATTTT
CASSQAPSSTDTQYF
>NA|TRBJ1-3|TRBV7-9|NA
TGTGCCAGCAGCCAAACCAGCGGGGAACCTGGAAACACCATATATTTT
CASSQTSGEPGNTIYF